This entry lists 10 T cell receptor beta chains sequenced from one sample in a study of CD8 T cells in ankylosing spondylitis. TCRdb itself ran the 5' RACE reads through MiXCR, one entry per CDR3 protein. Here the sample spans 69,000 or so distinct CDR3 sequences, roughly 5% being singletons. Sequencing used blood, either unsorted or a sorted T cell fraction (not recorded which). All receptors derive from a male donor with ankylosing spondylitis or in good health (not recorded which).

For this clonotype: A single base separates this from a much larger clone, so it may be a read error. The gene calls are TRBV7-6 and TRBJ2-7; D is possibly TRBD2 (6 bases). Germline lookup yields CDR1 SGHVS and CDR2 FNYEAQ. The CDR3 length is 13 residues. Trimming stripped 4 bases from V and 7 bases from J, with 14 bases between. The CDR3 sequence is CASSSNRGREQYF. CDR3 sequence (DNA): TGTGCCAGCAGCTCGAACAGAGGGAGGGAGCAGTACTTC.

In its sample, this clonotype was seen many times. The chain has TRBV7-2 and TRBJ2-7, with D maybe TRBD1 (5 bases). Germline CDR1 SGHTA, CDR2 FQGNSA. This CDR3 contains 14 residues. The V end lost 4 bases, the J end lost 0 bases, and 10 bases lay between the germline ends. CDR3 in amino acids: CASSSLDISYEQYF. The CDR3 DNA follows: TGTGCCAGCAGCTCTTTGGACATCTCCTACGAGCAGTACTTC.

The sample holds many counts of this clonotype. This chain links TRBV27 with TRBJ2-7; 7 positions match TRBD1. The CDR3 runs 15 residues. Germline trimming cut 5 bases from V and 3 bases from J; bases unmatched to any gene: 10. The germline CDR1 and CDR2 sequences are MNHEY and SMNVEV (reference sequence). The CDR3 bases are TGTGCCAGCAGTCCTAGGACAGGAATGATCTACGAGCAGTACTTC. It specifies CASSPRTGMIYEQYF.

This clonotype was picked up many times. V is TRBV4-3 and J is TRBJ2-1; no reliable D call. The CDR3 loop spans 13 amino acids. Germline V gene lookup returns CDR1 LGHNA and CDR2 YSLEER. The V gene lost 1 base and the J gene lost 7 bases, with 8 bases spanning the gap. Here the CDR3 reads CASSQGGWNEQFF. The CDR3 DNA sequence: TGCGCCAGCAGCCAAGGGGGATGGAATGAGCAGTTCTTC.

This clonotype was found many times. CDR3 coding DNA: TGTGCCAGCAGCCAAGAGCTCGACAGAGAAAAACTGTTTTTT. It codes for CASSQELDREKLFF. This chain connects TRBV3-1 to TRBJ1-4; D is possibly TRBD1 (5 bases). CDR3 length: 14 amino acids. With 0 bases removed from V and 8 bases from J, the gap between germline ends came to 10 bases. Germline CDR1 and CDR2: LGHDT and YNNKEL (reference sequence). The entire variable domain, with the rest obtained from reference TRBV3-1 and TRBJ1-4, is as follows: DTAVSQTPKYLVTQMGNDKSIKCEQNLGHDTMYWYKQDSKKFLKIMFSYNNKELIINETVPNRFSPKSPDKAHLNLHINSLELGDSAVYFCASSQELDREKLFFGSGTQLSVL.

There are many counts of this clonotype. The V gene is TRBV5-6, the J gene TRBJ1-1; D is unclear. The CDR3 loop spans 14 amino acids. Trimming shortened V by 4 bases and J by 1 base, and 11 bases separated the two germline ends. Germline V CDR1 and CDR2: SGHDT, YYEEEE. CDR3 sequence reads: CASSQSVRNTEAFF. CDR3 bases: TGTGCCAGCAGCCAGTCCGTCAGGAACACTGAAGCTTTCTTT. Full variable domain (rest looked up from reference TRBV5-6 and TRBJ1-1): DAGVTQSPTHLIKTRGQQVTLRCSPKSGHDTVSWYQQALGQGPQFIFQYYEEEERQRGNFPDRFSGHQFPNYSSELNVNALLLGDSALYLCASSQSVRNTEAFFGQGTRLTVV.

This clonotype was recorded at least ten times. The chain combines TRBV2 with TRBJ2-1, with a weak D call TRBD2 (6 bases). Germline CDR1 and CDR2: SNHLY and FYNNEI. Trimming shortened V by 4 bases and J by 13 bases, and 11 bases separated the two germline ends. The CDR3 covers 11 residues. This chain's CDR3 is CASSVLAEQFF. DNA for the CDR3: TGTGCCAGCAGTGTACTAGCTGAACAGTTCTTC.

This clonotype came up many times. V and J are TRBV5-1 and TRBJ2-5; 11 bases align to TRBD2. Trimming at V came to 2 bases and at J to 3 bases, leaving 15 bases not matched to a gene. Germline-derived CDR1 and CDR2 are SGHRS and YFSETQ. The CDR3 contains 19 residues. The CDR3 protein is CASSLGSLAGGRTKETQYF. CDR3 in DNA: TGCGCCAGCAGCTTAGGAAGTCTAGCGGGGGGACGAACCAAAGAGACCCAGTACTTC. Full variable domain (missing parts from reference TRBV5-1 and TRBJ2-5): KAGVTQTPRYLIKTRGQQVTLSCSPISGHRSVSWYQQTPGQGLQFLFEYFSETQRNKGNFPGRFSGRQFSNSRSEMNVSTLELGDSALYLCASSLGSLAGGRTKETQYFGPGTRLLVL.

This clonotype was seen repeatedly, ten times or more. Relative to the germline gene, one junction end is altered; a read error may explain this. This sequence joins TRBV20-1 and TRBJ2-3; tentatively, D is TRBD2 (7 bases). The CDR3 is 17 amino acids. Germline CDR1 reads DFQATT; CDR2 reads SNEGSKA (reference sequence). CDR3 sequence (DNA): TGCAGTGCTGTACCTCCAGAGGGGGGGATTATCACAGCTACGCAGTATTTT. Amino acids: CSAVPPEGGIITATQYF.

In this sample, this clonotype turned up many times. The gene calls are TRBV7-2 and TRBJ2-4; 9 bases agree with TRBD1. The trim removed 2 bases at V and 5 bases at J, leaving 7 bases unmatched. This CDR3 contains 16 residues. Per the germline V gene, CDR1 is SGHTA and CDR2 is FQGNSA. The CDR3 sequence: CASSLPFRDRENIQYF. The CDR3 nucleotides are TGTGCCAGCAGCTTACCTTTCCGGGACAGGGAAAACATTCAGTACTTC.